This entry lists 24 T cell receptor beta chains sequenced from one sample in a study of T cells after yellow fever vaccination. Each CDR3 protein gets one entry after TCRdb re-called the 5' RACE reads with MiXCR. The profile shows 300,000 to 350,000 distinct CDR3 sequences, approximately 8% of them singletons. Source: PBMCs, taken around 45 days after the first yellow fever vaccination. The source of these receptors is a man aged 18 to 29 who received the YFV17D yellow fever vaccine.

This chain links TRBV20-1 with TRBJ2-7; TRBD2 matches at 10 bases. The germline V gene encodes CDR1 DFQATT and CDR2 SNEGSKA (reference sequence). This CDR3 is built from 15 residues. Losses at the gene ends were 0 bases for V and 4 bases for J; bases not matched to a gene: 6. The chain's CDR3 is CSARDQRGGRYEQYV. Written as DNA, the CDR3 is TGCAGTGCTAGAGACCAGCGGGGGGGCAGGTACGAGCAGTACGTC.

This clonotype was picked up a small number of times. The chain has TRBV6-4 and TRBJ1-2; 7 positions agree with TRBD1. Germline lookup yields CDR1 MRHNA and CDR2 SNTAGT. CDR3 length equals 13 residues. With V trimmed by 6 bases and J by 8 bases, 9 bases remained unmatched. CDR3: CASSPTGTAGYTF. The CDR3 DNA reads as TGTGCCAGCAGCCCGACCGGGACAGCGGGCTACACCTTC.

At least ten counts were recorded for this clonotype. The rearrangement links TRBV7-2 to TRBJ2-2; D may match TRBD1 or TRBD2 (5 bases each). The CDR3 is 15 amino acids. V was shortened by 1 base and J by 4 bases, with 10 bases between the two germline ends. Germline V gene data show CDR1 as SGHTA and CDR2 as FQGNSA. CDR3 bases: TGTGCCAGCAGCTTAGGAGGTGGGACCACCGGGGAGCTGTTTTTT. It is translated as CASSLGGGTTGELFF.

CDR3 bases: TGCGCCAGCAGCCTTGGGACAGGGGGCTATGATCAGCCCCAGCATTTT. The encoded protein is CASSLGTGGYDQPQHF. V gene TRBV5-1 combines with J gene TRBJ1-5; TRBD1 matches at 12 bases. With V trimmed by 4 bases and J by 5 bases, 7 bases remained unmatched. The CDR3 is 16 residues long. Germline loops: CDR1 SGHRS, CDR2 YFSETQ.

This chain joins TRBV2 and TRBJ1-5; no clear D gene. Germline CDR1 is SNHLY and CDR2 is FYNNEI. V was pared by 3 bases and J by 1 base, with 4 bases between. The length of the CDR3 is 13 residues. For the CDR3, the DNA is TGTGCCAGCAGTGAGAACAGCAATCAGCCCCAGCATTTT. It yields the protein CASSENSNQPQHF.

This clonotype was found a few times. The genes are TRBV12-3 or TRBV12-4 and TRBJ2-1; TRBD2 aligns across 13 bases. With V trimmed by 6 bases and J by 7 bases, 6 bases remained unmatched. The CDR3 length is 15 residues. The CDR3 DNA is TGTGCCAGCAGGCCGGGACTAGCGGGGATAAATGAGCAGTTCTTC. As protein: CASRPGLAGINEQFF.

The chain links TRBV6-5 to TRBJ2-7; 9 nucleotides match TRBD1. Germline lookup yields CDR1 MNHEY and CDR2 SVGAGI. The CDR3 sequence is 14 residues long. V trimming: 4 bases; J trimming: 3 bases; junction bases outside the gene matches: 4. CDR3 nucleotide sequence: TGTGCCAGCAGTTCCGGGACAGGGCTCTACGAGCAGTACTTC. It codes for CASSSGTGLYEQYF.

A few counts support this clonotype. This chain's CDR3 is CASSEDSSGTVYNSPLHF. In DNA, the CDR3 is TGTGCCAGCAGCGAAGATTCTTCCGGGACAGTTTATAATTCACCCCTCCACTTT. The genes are TRBV11-2 and TRBJ1-6; TRBD1 matches at 7 bases. V lost 5 bases and J lost 4; bases outside the gene matches: 14. The V gene's germline CDR1 is SGHAT and CDR2 FQNNGV. The CDR3 covers 18 residues.

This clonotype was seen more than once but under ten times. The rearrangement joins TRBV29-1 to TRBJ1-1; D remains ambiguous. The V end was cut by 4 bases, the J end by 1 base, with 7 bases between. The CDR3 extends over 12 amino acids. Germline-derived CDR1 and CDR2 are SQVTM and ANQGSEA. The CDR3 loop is CSVGSQNTEAFF. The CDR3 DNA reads TGCAGCGTTGGCAGCCAGAACACTGAAGCTTTCTTT.

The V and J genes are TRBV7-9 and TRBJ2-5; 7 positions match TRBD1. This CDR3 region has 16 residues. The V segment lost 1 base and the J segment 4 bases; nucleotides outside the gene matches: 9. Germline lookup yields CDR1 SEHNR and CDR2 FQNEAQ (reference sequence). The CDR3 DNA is TGTGCCAGCAGCTTAGTCCCCCTGGACAGGCGAGAGACCCAGTACTTC. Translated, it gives CASSLVPLDRRETQYF.

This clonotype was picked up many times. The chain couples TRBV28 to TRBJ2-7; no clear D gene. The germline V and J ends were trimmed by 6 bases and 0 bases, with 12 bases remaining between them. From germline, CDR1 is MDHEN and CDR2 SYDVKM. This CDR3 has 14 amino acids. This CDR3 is CASSTTASSYEQYV. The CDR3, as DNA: TGTGCCAGCAGCACCACCGCGAGCTCCTACGAGCAGTACGTC.

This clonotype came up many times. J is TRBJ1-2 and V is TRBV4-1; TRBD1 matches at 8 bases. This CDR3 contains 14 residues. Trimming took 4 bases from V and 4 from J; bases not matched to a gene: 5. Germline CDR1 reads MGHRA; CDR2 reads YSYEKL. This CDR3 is CASSRQGASYGYTF. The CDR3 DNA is TGCGCCAGCAGCCGGCAGGGGGCTTCCTATGGCTACACCTTC.

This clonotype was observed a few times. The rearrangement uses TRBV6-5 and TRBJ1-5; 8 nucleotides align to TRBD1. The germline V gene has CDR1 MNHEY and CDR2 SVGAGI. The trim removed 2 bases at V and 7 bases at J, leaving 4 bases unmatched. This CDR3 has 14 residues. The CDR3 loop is CASSYGPGGQPQHF. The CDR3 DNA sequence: TGTGCCAGCAGTTACGGGCCAGGGGGCCAGCCCCAGCATTTT.

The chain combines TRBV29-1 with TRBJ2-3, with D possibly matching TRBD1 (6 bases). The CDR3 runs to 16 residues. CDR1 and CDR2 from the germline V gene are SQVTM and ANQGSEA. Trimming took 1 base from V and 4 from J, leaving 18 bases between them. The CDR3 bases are TGCAGCGTTGAAGGGCTCTGGGACACCGAGCCAGATACGCAGTATTTT. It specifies CSVEGLWDTEPDTQYF.

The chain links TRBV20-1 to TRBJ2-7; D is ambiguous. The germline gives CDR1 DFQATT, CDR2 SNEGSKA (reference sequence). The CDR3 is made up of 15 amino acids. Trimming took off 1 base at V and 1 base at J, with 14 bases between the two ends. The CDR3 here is CSARGRETPSYEQYF. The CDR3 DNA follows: TGCAGTGCTAGAGGGAGAGAGACGCCGTCCTACGAGCAGTACTTC.

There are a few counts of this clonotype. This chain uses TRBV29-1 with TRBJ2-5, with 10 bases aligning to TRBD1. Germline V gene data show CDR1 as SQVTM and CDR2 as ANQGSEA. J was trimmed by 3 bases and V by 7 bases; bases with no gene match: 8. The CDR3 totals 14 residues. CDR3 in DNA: TGCAGCGCCGCAATAGGGACAGGGGAAGAGACCCAGTACTTC. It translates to CSAAIGTGEETQYF.

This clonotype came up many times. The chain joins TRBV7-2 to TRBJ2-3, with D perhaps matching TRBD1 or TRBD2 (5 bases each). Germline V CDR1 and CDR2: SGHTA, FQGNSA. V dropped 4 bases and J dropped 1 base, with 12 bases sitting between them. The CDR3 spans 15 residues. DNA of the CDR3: TGTGCCAGCAGCTCCCACCGAGGGGGCACAGATACGCAGTATTTT. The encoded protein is CASSSHRGGTDTQYF. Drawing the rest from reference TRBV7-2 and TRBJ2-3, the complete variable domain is GAGVSQSPSNKVTEKGKDVELRCDPISGHTALYWYRQSLGQGLEFLIYFQGNSAPDKSGLPSDRFSAERTGGSVSTLTIQRTQQEDSAVYLCASSSHRGGTDTQYFGPGTRLTVL.

The CDR3 DNA is TGTGCCAGCAGTTCCCCAGACAGGGGGCCGGGAGGATATGGCTACACCTTC. As protein: CASSSPDRGPGGYGYTF. The V and J genes are TRBV12-3 or TRBV12-4 and TRBJ1-2; 10 bases fit TRBD1. The CDR3 has 17 amino acids. After removal of 4 bases from V and 5 bases from J, the junction contained 13 bases not matched to a gene.

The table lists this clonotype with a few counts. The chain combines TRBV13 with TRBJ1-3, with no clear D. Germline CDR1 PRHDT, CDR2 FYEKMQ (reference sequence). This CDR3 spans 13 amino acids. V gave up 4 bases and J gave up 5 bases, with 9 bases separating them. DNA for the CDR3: TGTGCCAGCAGCTGGAAAGTGCGAAACACCATATATTTT. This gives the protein CASSWKVRNTIYF.

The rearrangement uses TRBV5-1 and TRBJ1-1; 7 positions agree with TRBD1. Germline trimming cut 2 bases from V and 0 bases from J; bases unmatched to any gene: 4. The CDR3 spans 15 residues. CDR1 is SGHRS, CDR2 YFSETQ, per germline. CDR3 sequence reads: CASSLPGGMNTEAFF. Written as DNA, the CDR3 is TGCGCCAGCAGCTTACCAGGGGGAATGAACACTGAAGCTTTCTTT. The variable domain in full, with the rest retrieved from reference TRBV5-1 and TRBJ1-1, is KAGVTQTPRYLIKTRGQQVTLSCSPISGHRSVSWYQQTPGQGLQFLFEYFSETQRNKGNFPGRFSGRQFSNSRSEMNVSTLELGDSALYLCASSLPGGMNTEAFFGQGTRLTVV.

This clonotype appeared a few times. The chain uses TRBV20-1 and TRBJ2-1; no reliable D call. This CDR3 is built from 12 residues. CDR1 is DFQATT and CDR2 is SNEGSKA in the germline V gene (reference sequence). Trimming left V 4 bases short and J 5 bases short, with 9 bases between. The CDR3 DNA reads TGCAGTGCTAACGGCGGTAACAATGAGCAGTTCTTC. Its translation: CSANGGNNEQFF.

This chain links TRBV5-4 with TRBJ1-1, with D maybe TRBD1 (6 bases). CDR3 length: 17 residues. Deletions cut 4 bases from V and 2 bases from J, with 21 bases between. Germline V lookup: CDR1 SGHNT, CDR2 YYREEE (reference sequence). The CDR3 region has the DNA TGTGCCAGCAGCCCCAGGGGCAGGGGCCCTACTAACACTGAAGCTTTCTTT. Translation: CASSPRGRGPTNTEAFF. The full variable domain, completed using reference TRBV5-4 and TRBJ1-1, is ETGVTQSPTHLIKTRGQQVTLRCSSQSGHNTVSWYQQALGQGPQFIFQYYREEENGRGNFPPRFSGLQFPNYSSELNVNALELDDSALYLCASSPRGRGPTNTEAFFGQGTRLTVV.

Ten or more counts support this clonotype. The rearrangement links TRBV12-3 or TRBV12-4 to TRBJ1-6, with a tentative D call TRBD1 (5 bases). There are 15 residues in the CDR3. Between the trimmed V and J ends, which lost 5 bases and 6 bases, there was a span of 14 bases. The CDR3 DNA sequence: TGTGCCAGCAGTCCCCGGCCAGGGTCTAATTCACCCCTCCACTTT. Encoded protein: CASSPRPGSNSPLHF.

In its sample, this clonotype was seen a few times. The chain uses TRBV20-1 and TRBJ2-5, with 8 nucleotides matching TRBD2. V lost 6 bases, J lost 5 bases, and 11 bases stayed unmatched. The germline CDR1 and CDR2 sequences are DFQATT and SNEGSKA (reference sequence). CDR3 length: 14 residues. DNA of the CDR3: TGCAGTGCCTCCGAAAGCGGGGGAGGCGAGACCCAGTACTTC. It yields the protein CSASESGGGETQYF.